This entry lists 5 T cell receptor beta chains sequenced from one sample in a study of T cells after yellow fever vaccination. TCRdb redid the calling of the 5' RACE reads with MiXCR, one entry per CDR3 protein. The sample has 400,000 or so distinct CDR3 sequences, around a tenth seen once; the top ten hold around 20%. Specimen: PBMCs, collected on the day of the first yellow fever vaccination. All receptors derive from a man aged 18 to 30 who received the YFV17D yellow fever vaccine.

This clonotype was observed a handful of times. The V gene is TRBV5-1, the J gene TRBJ1-2; D is possibly TRBD1 (6 bases). V dropped 0 bases and J dropped 10 bases, with 28 bases sitting between them. Germline CDR1 and CDR2: SGHRS and YFSETQ. CDR3 length: 18 amino acids. In nucleotides, the CDR3 is TGCGCCAGCAGCTTGGGTCGAGACAGGCTGTATTCACACCTGTCCTACACCTTC. This encodes CASSLGRDRLYSHLSYTF.

The V gene is TRBV11-2, the J gene TRBJ2-7; 8 nucleotides agree with TRBD1. J gave up 2 bases and V 4 bases, and 7 bases lay outside the gene matches. The CDR3 runs to 15 residues. The germline V gene has CDR1 SGHAT and CDR2 FQNNGV. CDR3 amino acids: CASSSPDREPYEQYF. The CDR3 coding sequence is TGTGCCAGCAGCTCGCCGGACAGGGAGCCCTACGAGCAGTACTTC. Full variable domain (missing parts from reference TRBV11-2 and TRBJ2-7): EAGVAQSPRYKIIEKRQSVAFWCNPISGHATLYWYQQILGQGPKLLIQFQNNGVVDDSQLPKDRFSAERLKGVDSTLKIQPAKLEDSAVYLCASSSPDREPYEQYFGPGTRLTVT.

This chain links TRBV7-8 with TRBJ2-7; 8 nucleotides align to TRBD1. The CDR3 extends over 16 amino acids. Trimming removed 4 bases from V and 2 bases from J; junction bases left unmatched: 10. Germline loops: CDR1 SGHVS, CDR2 FQNEAQ. The CDR3 reads CASSSLGQGKPYEQYV. Here the CDR3 DNA reads TGTGCCAGCAGCTCCCTCGGACAGGGCAAACCCTACGAGCAGTACGTC.

There are a few counts of this clonotype. J is TRBJ1-2 and V is TRBV28; D is possibly TRBD1 (6 bases). V was trimmed by 5 bases and J by 4 bases, leaving 17 bases between them. Germline lookup yields CDR1 MDHEN and CDR2 SYDVKM. The CDR3 is 15 residues long. CDR3 in amino acids: CASSGKVGAGYGYTF. For the CDR3, the DNA is TGTGCCAGCAGTGGCAAGGTGGGGGCCGGCTATGGCTACACCTTC.

This clonotype turned up a few times. The V and J genes are TRBV4-3 and TRBJ2-3; 7 bases are a match to TRBD1. This CDR3 spans 15 amino acids. Germline-derived CDR1 and CDR2 are LGHNA and YSLEER. V gave up 4 bases and J gave up 8 bases; unmatched junction bases: 12. CDR3 protein: CASSLLGTVDGTQYF. DNA for the CDR3: TGCGCCAGCAGCCTCCTCGGGACAGTTGATGGTACGCAGTATTTT.